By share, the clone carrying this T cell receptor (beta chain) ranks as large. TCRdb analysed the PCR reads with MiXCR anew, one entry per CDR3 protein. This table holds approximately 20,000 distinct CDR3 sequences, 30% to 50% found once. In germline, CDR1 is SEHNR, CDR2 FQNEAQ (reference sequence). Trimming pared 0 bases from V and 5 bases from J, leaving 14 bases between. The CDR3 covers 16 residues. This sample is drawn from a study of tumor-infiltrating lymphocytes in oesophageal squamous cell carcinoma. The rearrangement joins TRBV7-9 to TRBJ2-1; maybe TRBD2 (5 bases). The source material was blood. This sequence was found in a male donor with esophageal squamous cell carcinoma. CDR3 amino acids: CASSLAFRRSDNEQFF. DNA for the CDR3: TGTGCCAGCAGCTTAGCTTTCCGTCGTAGCGACAATGAGCAGTTCTTC.